A few counts support the clone carrying this T cell receptor beta chain. Primed by a sample-barcoded 5' primer and a J-beta primer mix, a second PCR proceeded for about 7 to 11 cycles. TCRdb itself ran the 5' RACE reads through MiXCR, one entry per CDR3 protein. Seen here are approximately 810,000 distinct CDR3 sequences, around 36% observed once, and the top ten hold 10% to 15%. The data were obtained in a study of blood T cells in healthy people across ages. The sample taken for sequencing was blood. This receptor was identified in a man aged 18-30 years in good health.

In DNA form, the CDR3 reads TGCAGTGCTAGAGAGGCCCGGGAACAAGAGACCCAGTACTTC. Translation gives CSAREAREQETQYF. The chain joins TRBV20-1 to TRBJ2-5, with D perhaps matching TRBD2 (5 bases). Trimming cost V 0 bases and J 2 bases, with 10 bases left between them. The CDR3 covers 14 residues. In germline, CDR1 is DFQATT, CDR2 SNEGSKA (reference sequence).